The 21 T cell receptor beta chains listed next were all sequenced from one sample in a study of control samples from healthy donors and cancer patients. The protocol was immunoSEQ multiplex PCR, while the TCRdb copy is restricted to in-frame clones and leaves out a portion. Of about 130,000 clones listed, 88% were seen once; the top ten hold about 3.4%. The sample consisted of blood. Source of these receptors: a man in his fifties or sixties in good health.

The chain employs TRBV18 and TRBJ1-5; D is perhaps TRBD1 (5 bases). The CDR3 consists of 15 residues. V was pared by 3 bases and J by 6 bases, with 15 bases between. Germline V gene lookup returns CDR1 KGHSH and CDR2 LQKENI. The CDR3 DNA sequence: TGTGCCAGCTCACCCTCCGGCCAGGGCGGTCAGCCCCAGCATTTT. This gives the protein CASSPSGQGGQPQHF. Filled out from reference TRBV18 and TRBJ1-5, the complete variable domain reads NAGVMQNPRHLVRRRGQEARLRCSPMKGHSHVYWYRQLPEEGLKFMVYLQKENIIDESGMPKERFSAEFPKEGPSILRIQQVVRGDSAAYFCASSPSGQGGQPQHFGDGTRLSIL.

This chain uses TRBV6-2 or TRBV6-3 with TRBJ2-6, with 8 bases aligning to TRBD1. Trimming cost V 6 bases and J 2 bases; bases outside gene matches: 12. This CDR3 region has 18 residues. The germline V gene has CDR1 MNHEY and CDR2 SVGEGT. CDR3 residues: CASSPQKAGGTGANVLTF. The CDR3 DNA follows: TGTGCCAGCAGCCCTCAAAAGGCAGGGGGCACTGGGGCCAACGTCCTGACTTTC.

The chain recombines TRBV11-2 with TRBJ2-1; 8 bases are a match to TRBD2. The CDR3 has 15 amino acids. Germline-derived CDR1 and CDR2 are SGHAT and FQNNGV. V shed 4 bases, J shed 4 bases, and the junction held 6 bases outside the gene matches. CDR3 DNA: TGTGCCAGCAGCTCGGGGGGGGCCCGATACAATGAGCAGTTCTTC. Its protein product is CASSSGGARYNEQFF.

The chain carries TRBV3-1 (or the pseudogene TRBV3-2) and TRBJ1-5; D is undetermined. Germline values: CDR1 LGHDT, CDR2 YNNKEL (reference sequence). This CDR3 has 14 residues. The V gene lost 4 bases and the J gene lost 0 bases, with 7 bases spanning the gap. The CDR3 nucleotides read TGTGCCAGCAGCCCGTCACCTAGCAATCAGCCCCAGCATTTT. It encodes CASSPSPSNQPQHF.

V and J are TRBV7-6 and TRBJ2-1; 9 bases align to TRBD1. This CDR3 spans 16 amino acids. V shed 2 bases, J shed 6 bases, and the junction held 8 bases outside the gene matches. Germline CDR1 and CDR2: SGHVS and FNYEAQ. In DNA, the CDR3 is TGTGCCAGCAGCTTACAGTTGGGACAGGGAGCCAATGAGCAGTTCTTC. Protein: CASSLQLGQGANEQFF.

The genes are TRBV5-1 and TRBJ2-5; 7 bases map to TRBD2. V was pared by 4 bases and J by 2 bases, with 8 bases of the junction left unmatched. This CDR3 comprises 15 residues. The germline gives CDR1 SGHRS, CDR2 YFSETQ. CDR3 sequence reads: CASSAGDYSQETQYF. In nucleotides, the CDR3 is TGCGCCAGCAGCGCGGGGGACTATTCACAAGAGACCCAGTACTTC.

The chain links TRBV18 to TRBJ1-1; weak D call: TRBD1 (6 bases). Trimming took 1 base from V and 0 from J, leaving 12 bases between them. Looked up from germline, CDR1 is KGHSH and CDR2 is LQKENI. CDR3 length: 16 amino acids. The CDR3: CASSPLPGQLNTEAFF. As DNA, the CDR3 is TGTGCCAGCTCACCACTCCCGGGACAACTGAACACTGAAGCTTTCTTT.

The rearrangement joins TRBV7-3 to TRBJ2-1, with D uncertain. Between the trimmed V and J ends, which lost 1 base and 8 bases, there was a span of 12 bases. CDR1 is SGHTA, CDR2 FQGTGA, per germline. This CDR3 has 14 amino acids. The chain's CDR3 is CASSLKTSLDEQFF. CDR3 nucleotide sequence: TGTGCCAGCAGCTTAAAGACGAGTTTAGATGAGCAGTTCTTC.

The chain is built from TRBV5-6 and TRBJ1-4; D may be TRBD1 (6 bases). Germline V gene sequence: CDR1 SGHDT, CDR2 YYEEEE. V was shortened by 4 bases and J by 8 bases, with 15 bases between the two germline ends. CDR3 length: 14 amino acids. CDR3: CASSPRVRGEKLFF. The CDR3 DNA reads as TGTGCCAGCAGCCCCAGGGTTAGGGGGGAAAAACTGTTTTTT.

This clone was seen a single time. The V gene is TRBV30, the J gene TRBJ1-2; D remains unclear. Trimming stripped 5 bases from V and 7 bases from J, with 8 bases between. The CDR3 has 10 residues. Germline V gene lookup returns CDR1 GTSNPN and CDR2 SVGIG (reference sequence). For the CDR3, the DNA is TGTGCCTGGTCCGCGTCTGGCTACACCTTC. Residues: CAWSASGYTF.

The V gene is TRBV19, the J gene TRBJ2-2; tentative D call: TRBD1 (5 bases). Trimming shortened V by 1 base and J by 3 bases, and 12 bases separated the two germline ends. In germline, CDR1 is LNHDA, CDR2 SQIVND (reference sequence). There are 16 residues in the CDR3. The CDR3 DNA reads as TGTGCCAGTAGTATAGGAAGGGGCGCGGACACCGGGGAGCTGTTTTTT. Translated, it gives CASSIGRGADTGELFF.

This sequence joins TRBV11-2 and TRBJ2-7; a weak D match, TRBD1 (6 bases). The CDR3 has 14 residues. CDR1 is SGHAT and CDR2 is FQNNGV in the germline V gene. V gave up 5 bases and J gave up 3 bases, with 14 bases separating them. CDR3 sequence: CASSPTGTYYEQYF. CDR3 coding DNA: TGTGCCAGCAGCCCAACAGGGACCTACTACGAGCAGTACTTC.

This chain's CDR3 is CASSDDLPGTQYF. DNA of the CDR3: TGCGCCAGCAGCGACGACCTCCCAGGGACGCAGTATTTT. The chain combines TRBV5-1 with TRBJ2-3, with D maybe TRBD1 (5 bases). The CDR3 is 13 amino acids. Germline loops: CDR1 SGHRS, CDR2 YFSETQ. Trimming cost V 4 bases and J 9 bases, with 15 bases left between them. The full variable domain, its missing parts supplied by reference TRBV5-1 and TRBJ2-3, is KAGVTQTPRYLIKTRGQQVTLSCSPISGHRSVSWYQQTPGQGLQFLFEYFSETQRNKGNFPGRFSGRQFSNSRSEMNVSTLELGDSALYLCASSDDLPGTQYFGPGTRLTVL.

V usage is TRBV5-1 and J usage is TRBJ1-1; D is uncertain. The V end was cut by 3 bases, the J end by 0 bases, with 9 bases between. Germline V lookup: CDR1 SGHRS, CDR2 YFSETQ. This CDR3 is 14 amino acids long. The DNA of the CDR3 is TGCGCCAGCAGCTCCGCCACTATGAACACTGAAGCTTTCTTT. Protein sequence: CASSSATMNTEAFF.

The V and J genes are TRBV24-1 and TRBJ2-3, with TRBD1 matching 10 bases. The ends lost 5 bases at V and 3 bases at J; junction bases unmatched: 7. The CDR3 extends over 16 amino acids. The germline V gene has CDR1 KGHDR and CDR2 SFDVKD. The CDR3 DNA sequence: TGTGCCACCAGTGCTCGACAGGGGGCAGGGACAGATACGCAGTATTTT. This gives the protein CATSARQGAGTDTQYF.

The rearrangement uses TRBV9 and TRBJ2-7; 8 bases fit TRBD1. Unmatched junction bases numbered 8, after V lost 3 bases and J lost 6 bases. Germline values: CDR1 SGDLS, CDR2 YYNGEE. There are 14 residues in the CDR3. The DNA of the CDR3 is TGTGCCAGCAGCGGGACAGGGTTAATCTCCGAGCAGTACTTC. Encoded protein: CASSGTGLISEQYF.

V is TRBV9 and J is TRBJ2-1; D is unclear. V lost 0 bases and J 7 bases, leaving 8 bases between the germline ends. The germline V gene encodes CDR1 SGDLS and CDR2 YYNGEE. CDR3 length equals 13 residues. CDR3 nucleotide sequence: TGTGCCAGCAGCGTAGGCCCGTCGAATGAGCAGTTCTTC. Amino acids: CASSVGPSNEQFF.

The chain joins TRBV30 to TRBJ1-2; D perhaps matches TRBD1 (6 bases). CDR3 size: 12 residues. Germline V gives CDR1 GTSNPN, CDR2 SVGIG (reference sequence). V was shortened by 3 bases and J by 5 bases, with 10 bases between the two germline ends. CDR3 nucleotides: TGTGCCTGGAGGGACAGCTCATATGGCTACACCTTC. As protein: CAWRDSSYGYTF. Using reference TRBV30 and TRBJ1-2 for the parts outside the CDR3, the full variable domain is SQTIHQWPATLVQPVGSPLSLECTVEGTSNPNLYWYRQAAGRGLQLLFYSVGIGQISSEVPQNLSASRPQDRQFILSSKKLLLSDSGFYLCAWRDSSYGYTFGSGTRLTVV.

The rearrangement uses TRBV4-1 and TRBJ1-6; D uncertain. Trimming removed 4 bases at V and 7 bases at J, with 14 bases between. This CDR3 has 15 amino acids. Germline CDR1 MGHRA, CDR2 YSYEKL. The CDR3 region is CASSLRDKGNSPLHF. The CDR3 DNA sequence: TGCGCCAGCAGCCTCCGGGATAAGGGAAATTCACCCCTCCACTTT.

The J gene is TRBJ1-4, the V gene TRBV18, with D perhaps matching TRBD1 (6 bases). The CDR3 consists of 16 residues. Trimming removed 4 bases at V and 3 bases at J, with 15 bases between. Per the germline V gene, CDR1 is KGHSH and CDR2 is LQKENI. CDR3 protein: CASSLKIQGPNEKLFF. CDR3 bases: TGTGCCAGCTCACTTAAGATACAGGGCCCTAATGAAAAACTGTTTTTT.

The rearrangement joins TRBV5-4 to TRBJ2-3; the match to TRBD2 covers 7 bases. V was clipped by 2 bases and J by 4 bases; unmatched bases: 7. Germline V gene data show CDR1 as SGHNT and CDR2 as YYREEE (reference sequence). The CDR3 covers 15 residues. CDR3 sequence (DNA): TGTGCCAGCAGCTTACTCGGGGGGACCCCAGATACGCAGTATTTT. Protein: CASSLLGGTPDTQYF.